This paragraph reports one T cell receptor beta chain. Its antigen is unknown. These data come from a study of a mutant IDH1 vaccine in newly diagnosed glioma. About the study: Initiation of the vaccine course occurred 4-6 weeks after radiotherapy alone, or alongside temozolomide cycles. Standard pretreatment was either radiotherapy, temozolomide, or, for most, radiochemotherapy with temozolomide. Findings and limits, study-wide: Top-clonotype changes in peripheral T cells seemed unrelated to pseudoprogression.

The protocol was immunoSEQ multiplex PCR, while the TCRdb copy is restricted to in-frame clones and leaves out a portion. The sample records more than 55,000 clones, 70% to 85% being singletons. Time point of the sample: week 11, during vaccination. Alongside topical imiquimod, each dose of vaccine comprised 300 ug of mutant IDH1 20-mer peptide. Donors had new WHO grade 3 or 4 IDH1-mutant, ATRX-lost astrocytomas. Germline loops: CDR1 SEHNR, CDR2 FQNEAQ (reference sequence). The CDR3 length is 13 residues. Deletions cut 5 bases from V and 7 bases from J, with 14 bases between. The V call is TRBV7-9, the J call TRBJ1-2, with D unresolved. This clonotype was obtained from a man younger than 40 with glioma. Sequenced material: PBMCs, taken from a glioma patient whose treatment included an IDH1 peptide vaccine. CDR3 loop: CASSDNLTGGYTF. CDR3 DNA: TGTGCCAGCAGCGATAACCTAACTGGTGGCTACACCTTC.